This T cell receptor (beta chain) was retrieved from a study of OX40 agonist ivuxolimab in advanced cancers. Study in general: Hepatocellular carcinoma, melanoma, renal cell or head and neck cancer affected the dose-escalation patients.

Study-level results: Dosing at 0.1 to 3.0 mg/kg was accompanied by clonal expansion of CD4+ and CD8+ blood T cells by week 6. Some nonresponders additionally presented with little normalized T-cell clonal expansion.

CDR1 is SEHNR, CDR2 FQNEAQ, per germline (reference sequence). This CDR3 spans 15 amino acids. V was pared by 5 bases and J by 1 base, with 7 bases of the junction left unmatched. As concerns this clone: Its specificity is not known.

Data came from immunoSEQ multiplex PCR; TCRdb stores just in-frame clones and leaves some out. The sample lists some 60,000 clones, around 93% occurring once. V and J are TRBV7-9 and TRBJ1-1, with 7 bases lining up with TRBD1. This clonotype was obtained from an adult with an advanced solid tumor such as melanoma, head and neck, liver or kidney cancer. The sequencing used CD4+ or CD8+ T cells sorted from blood, collected in a trial of the OX40 agonist ivuxolimab. This CDR3 is CASSPTGTANTEAFF. As DNA, the CDR3 is TGTGCCAGCAGCCCGACGGGGACAGCGAACACTGAAGCTTTCTTT.